This T cell receptor beta chain appears in the sequencing data of a study of CD8 T cells in Susac syndrome. RNA totalling roughly 0.5 to 1 ug underwent reverse transcription with random hexamers. In TCRdb, the immunoSEQ multiplex PCR reads were re-called with MiXCR into one record per CDR3 protein. Of roughly 200,000 distinct CDR3 sequences in the sample, 90% to 95% were seen once. The study used treatment-naive patients who had stable or active relapsing-remitting disease as multiple sclerosis controls. Trimming removed 5 bases at V and 8 bases at J, with 18 bases between. The germline gives CDR1 DFQATT, CDR2 SNEGSKA (reference sequence). CDR3 length equals 13 residues.

This chain uses TRBV20-1 with TRBJ1-2, with TRBD1 as a possible D gene (6 bases). This receptor was obtained from a human donor with multiple sclerosis. Sequenced input: CD8+ T cells from PBMCs. This chain's CDR3 is CSAFTHQGPGYTF. CDR3 coding DNA: TGCAGTGCTTTCACACATCAGGGGCCAGGCTACACCTTC.